A selection of T cell receptor beta chains follows, all from one sample in a study of cytomegalovirus exposure and HLA in healthy donors. Data came from immunoSEQ multiplex PCR; TCRdb stores just in-frame clones and leaves some out. The sample consists of 100,000 to 150,000 clones, roughly 95% of them appearing once. Source material: PBMCs. These receptors all stem from a man between 18 and 35 years old in good health and CMV-seronegative. CDR3s include the opening cysteine and the closing phenylalanine or tryptophan. D genes are given only for firm matches. Size is stated for part of the rows, as once, few or many counts, or as a class when the clone is expanded.

D,size,J,V,CDR3,DNA
NA,medium-sized,TRBJ2-7,TRBV5-6,CASSPGLISHLYEQYF,TGTGCCAGCAGCCCTGGACTTATCAGCCACCTCTACGAGCAGTACTTC
TRBD2,NA,TRBJ2-5,TRBV7-2,CASSLAGRAETQYF,TGTGCCAGCAGCTTAGCCGGGAGGGCGGAGACCCAGTACTTC
NA,NA,TRBJ1-2,TRBV25-1,CASSDGTPQNYGYTF,TGTGCCAGCAGTGACGGGACACCACAGAACTATGGCTACACCTTC
NA,NA,TRBJ1-1,TRBV28,CASTPFGLRPKYSTEAFF,TGTGCCAGCACCCCCTTTGGTTTGAGACCAAAGTACAGCACTGAAGCTTTCTTT
NA,NA,TRBJ2-5,TRBV12-5,CASGFDVQEETQYF,TGTGCTAGTGGGTTTGACGTCCAGGAAGAGACCCAGTACTTC
NA,NA,TRBJ2-1,TRBV9,CASSGGGEPYNEQFF,TGTGCCAGCAGCGGAGGAGGGGAACCTTACAATGAGCAGTTCTTC
NA,NA,TRBJ2-3,TRBV6-5,CASSTTSTDTQYF,TGTGCCAGCAGTACGACTAGCACAGATACGCAGTATTTT
NA,NA,TRBJ2-7,TRBV18,CASSLTALEQYF,TGTGCCAGCTCACTAACAGCCCTTGAGCAGTACTTC
TRBD2,NA,TRBJ2-3,TRBV4-2,CASSQETSGRPTDTQYF,TGTGCCAGCAGCCAAGAAACTAGCGGGAGGCCCACAGATACGCAGTATTTT
TRBD2,NA,TRBJ2-7,TRBV19,CASSTVAGILYEQYF,TGTGCCAGTAGTACAGTAGCGGGAATTCTCTACGAGCAGTACTTC
NA,NA,TRBJ2-3,TRBV7-6,CASSLGGSLDTQYF,TGTGCCAGCAGCTTAGGTGGGAGCTTAGATACGCAGTATTTT
NA,NA,TRBJ1-1,TRBV7-8,CASSLARGGGTEAFF,TGTGCCAGCAGCTTAGCGCGGGGAGGGGGCACTGAAGCTTTCTTT
NA,NA,TRBJ1-2,TRBV7-2,CASSLVGQSDYGYTF,TGTGCCAGCAGCTTAGTCGGACAGAGCGACTATGGCTACACCTTC
NA,NA,TRBJ1-5,TRBV28,CAIYPRGSNQPQHF,TGTGCCATATATCCTAGGGGGAGCAATCAGCCCCAGCATTTT
TRBD1,NA,TRBJ1-5,TRBV4-2,CASSQEVQGANQPQHF,TGTGCCAGCAGCCAAGAGGTACAGGGGGCGAATCAGCCCCAGCATTTT
NA,NA,TRBJ1-4,TRBV6-6,CASSYGGATNEKLFF,TGTGCCAGCAGTTACGGAGGGGCAACTAATGAAAAACTGTTTTTT
NA,NA,TRBJ1-1,TRBV10-2,CASSSGVNTEAFF,TGCGCCAGCAGTTCCGGTGTGAACACTGAAGCTTTCTTT
TRBD2,once,TRBJ2-1,TRBV5-4,CASSPGLAARNEQFF,TGTGCCAGCAGCCCAGGACTAGCGGCCCGGAATGAGCAGTTCTTC
TRBD1,once,TRBJ1-1,TRBV29-1,CSVGGTGTRNTEAFF,TGCAGCGTTGGCGGGACAGGGACTCGGAACACTGAAGCTTTCTTT
NA,NA,TRBJ1-3,TRBV11-3,CASSLGTGSSGNTIYF,TGTGCCAGCAGCTTAGGGACGGGATCCTCTGGAAACACCATATATTTT
NA,NA,TRBJ2-1,TRBV19,CASSMFGGTNEQFF,TGTGCCAGTAGTATGTTCGGCGGGACCAATGAGCAGTTCTTC
NA,NA,TRBJ2-1,TRBV30,CAWSIDGNEQFF,TGTGCCTGGAGTATTGACGGGAATGAGCAGTTCTTC
NA,NA,TRBJ1-1,TRBV5-6,CASSLLTGGNTEAFF,TGTGCCAGCAGCTTACTGACAGGTGGGAACACTGAAGCTTTCTTT
TRBD2,NA,TRBJ2-1,TRBV12-5,CASGTMGAGGEQFF,TGTGCTAGTGGGACCATGGGGGCGGGGGGCGAACAGTTCTTC
TRBD1,few,TRBJ1-4,TRBV19,CASSSSTGARGEKLFF,TGTGCCAGTAGTTCGTCGACAGGGGCAAGGGGTGAAAAACTGTTTTTT
NA,NA,TRBJ1-1,TRBV30,CAWSALTANTEAFF,TGTGCCTGGAGTGCGCTGACAGCCAACACTGAAGCTTTCTTT
TRBD2,NA,TRBJ2-7,TRBV28,CASRSGTRMHEQYF,TGTGCCAGCAGATCCGGGACTAGGATGCACGAGCAGTACTTC
NA,NA,TRBJ1-5,TRBV27,CASSLSAGAGERDQPQHF,TGTGCCAGCAGTTTATCCGCTGGGGCAGGGGAACGGGATCAGCCCCAGCATTTT
NA,NA,TRBJ2-6,TRBV28,CASGQVNSGANVLTF,TGTGCGTCGGGACAAGTAAACTCTGGGGCCAACGTCCTGACTTTC
NA,NA,TRBJ2-6,TRBV19,CASSITSGANVLTF,TGTGCCAGTAGTATTACTTCTGGGGCCAACGTCCTGACTTTC
TRBD1,NA,TRBJ2-7,TRBV11-2,CASSPTGYYEQYF,TGTGCCAGCAGCCCGACAGGGTACTACGAGCAGTACTTC
NA,NA,TRBJ1-4,TRBV28,CASSFGGLTEKLFF,TGTGCCAGCAGTTTTGGAGGGTTAACTGAAAAACTGTTTTTT